These 9 T cell receptor beta chains were all obtained from the same sample, sequenced in a study of T-cell reconstitution after alpha-beta-depleted transplantation in children. As it was prepared, the TCRbeta library received unique molecular identifiers. TCRdb re-analysed the PCR reads in MiXCR, keeping a single row per CDR3 protein. This sample has hundreds of thousands of distinct CDR3 sequences, with about 10% found just once. This specimen was PBMCs from the stem cell graft donor, taken from the stem cell graft. All receptors derive from a human donor who donated a stem cell graft to a child with acute myeloid leukemia.

In this sample, this clonotype turned up a few times. The chain joins TRBV20-1 to TRBJ2-7, with 16 bases matching TRBD2. Germline V gives CDR1 DFQATT, CDR2 SNEGSKA (reference sequence). There are 16 residues in the CDR3. V was clipped by 6 bases and J by 5 bases; unmatched bases: 10. The CDR3 DNA follows: TGCAGTGCACCGGGACTAGCGGGAGGGCCGAAGGACGAGCAGTACTTC. This gives the protein CSAPGLAGGPKDEQYF.

This clonotype was seen more than once but under ten times. The chain uses TRBV20-1 and TRBJ2-3; a weak D match, TRBD2 (6 bases). Trimming pared 4 bases from V and 2 bases from J, leaving 16 bases between. The CDR3 totals 15 residues. Germline CDR1 is DFQATT and CDR2 is SNEGSKA (reference sequence). CDR3 DNA sequence: TGCAGTGCTACGACTAGGGCGGGGATCACAGATACGCAGTATTTT. Translation gives CSATTRAGITDTQYF.

This clonotype was counted between two and nine times. This chain connects TRBV6-2 or TRBV6-3 to TRBJ2-1, with 11 bases that match TRBD2. Trimming at V came to 2 bases and at J to 7 bases, leaving 4 bases not matched to a gene. This CDR3 spans 15 amino acids. Germline assignment: CDR1 MNHEY and CDR2 SVGEGT. CDR3 loop: CASSYTSGSWNEQFF. The CDR3 DNA follows: TGTGCCAGCAGTTACACTAGCGGGAGTTGGAATGAGCAGTTCTTC.

This rearrangement joins TRBV7-9 to TRBJ2-7; the D is unclear. The CDR3 runs to 11 residues. V lost 5 bases and J lost 7, with 9 bases in between. CDR1 is SEHNR, CDR2 FQNEAQ, per germline (reference sequence). The CDR3 spells CASSRRAEQYF. In nucleotides, the CDR3 is TGTGCCAGCAGCCGTCGGGCAGAGCAGTACTTC.

This clonotype has a handful of counts. The J gene is TRBJ2-1, the V gene TRBV7-2; no definite D call. The ends were cut back, 5 bases at V and 0 bases at J, with 17 bases in the middle. This CDR3 comprises 17 residues. Per the germline V gene, CDR1 is SGHTA and CDR2 is FQGNSA. The DNA of the CDR3 is TGTGCCAGCAGCCGAAAGGCAGGACCAAGCTCCTACAATGAGCAGTTCTTC. Translation gives CASSRKAGPSSYNEQFF. The full variable domain, with the rest looked up from reference TRBV7-2 and TRBJ2-1, is GAGVSQSPSNKVTEKGKDVELRCDPISGHTALYWYRQSLGQGLEFLIYFQGNSAPDKSGLPSDRFSAERTGGSVSTLTIQRTQQEDSAVYLCASSRKAGPSSYNEQFFGPGTRLTVL.

This clonotype was observed many times. V and J are TRBV6-2 or TRBV6-3 and TRBJ2-1, with TRBD2 matching over 9 bases. The CDR3 spans 15 residues. Germline V gives CDR1 MNHEY, CDR2 SVGEGT. J lost 8 bases, V lost 6 bases, and 11 bases had no gene match. The CDR3: CASSPTAGGPYEQFF. CDR3 nucleotides: TGTGCCAGCAGCCCTACCGCGGGAGGGCCATATGAGCAGTTCTTC.

The sample holds one count of this clonotype. The chain employs TRBV7-9 and TRBJ2-7, with 7 bases aligning to TRBD2. With V trimmed by 1 base and J by 3 bases, 12 bases remained unmatched. The CDR3 consists of 17 residues. Germline V gene sequence: CDR1 SEHNR, CDR2 FQNEAQ (reference sequence). CDR3 amino acids: CASSLEGRREKNYEQYF. The CDR3 DNA follows: TGTGCCAGCAGCTTAGAGGGGAGGCGGGAGAAAAACTACGAGCAGTACTTC.

This clonotype was counted between two and nine times. The chain joins TRBV7-6 to TRBJ2-5, with TRBD2 matching over 9 bases. J lost 2 bases, V lost 5 bases, and 3 bases had no gene match. There are 14 residues in the CDR3. CDR1 is SGHVS, CDR2 FNYEAQ, per germline. CDR3 protein: CASSTTSGQETQYF. The DNA for the CDR3 is TGTGCCAGCAGCACCACTAGCGGGCAAGAGACCCAGTACTTC. Based on the CDR3 plus reference TRBV7-6 and TRBJ2-5, the full variable domain is GAGVSQSPRYKVTKRGQDVALRCDPISGHVSLYWYRQALGQGPEFLTYFNYEAQQDKSGLPNDRFSAERPEGSISTLTIQRTEQRDSAMYRCASSTTSGQETQYFGPGTRLLVL.

This clonotype was picked up a small number of times. V and J are TRBV20-1 and TRBJ1-5; perhaps TRBD1 as D (5 bases). CDR3 length: 12 residues. CDR1 and CDR2 (germline): DFQATT, SNEGSKA (reference sequence). With 1 base removed from V and 8 bases from J, the gap between germline ends came to 9 bases. This CDR3 is CSARVAGKPQHF. In nucleotides, the CDR3 is TGCAGTGCTAGAGTCGCAGGGAAGCCCCAGCATTTT.